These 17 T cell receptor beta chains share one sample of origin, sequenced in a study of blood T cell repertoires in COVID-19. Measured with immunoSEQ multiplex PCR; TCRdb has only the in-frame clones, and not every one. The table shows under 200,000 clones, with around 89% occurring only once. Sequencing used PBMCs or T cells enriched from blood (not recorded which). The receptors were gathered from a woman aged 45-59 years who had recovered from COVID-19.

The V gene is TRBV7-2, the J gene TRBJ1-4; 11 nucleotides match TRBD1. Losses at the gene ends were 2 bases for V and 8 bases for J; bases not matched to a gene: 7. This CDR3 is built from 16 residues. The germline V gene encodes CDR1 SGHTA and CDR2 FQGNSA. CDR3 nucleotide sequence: TGTGCCAGCAGCTTACTCGGACAGGGGGCGGGAGAAAAACTGTTTTTT. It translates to CASSLLGQGAGEKLFF.

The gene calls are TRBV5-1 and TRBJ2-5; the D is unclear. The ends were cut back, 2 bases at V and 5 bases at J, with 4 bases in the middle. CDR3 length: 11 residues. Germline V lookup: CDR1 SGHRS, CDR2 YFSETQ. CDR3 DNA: TGCGCCAGCAGCTTCCGGGAGACCCAGTACTTC. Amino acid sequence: CASSFRETQYF. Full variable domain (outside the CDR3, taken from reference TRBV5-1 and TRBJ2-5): KAGVTQTPRYLIKTRGQQVTLSCSPISGHRSVSWYQQTPGQGLQFLFEYFSETQRNKGNFPGRFSGRQFSNSRSEMNVSTLELGDSALYLCASSFRETQYFGPGTRLLVL.

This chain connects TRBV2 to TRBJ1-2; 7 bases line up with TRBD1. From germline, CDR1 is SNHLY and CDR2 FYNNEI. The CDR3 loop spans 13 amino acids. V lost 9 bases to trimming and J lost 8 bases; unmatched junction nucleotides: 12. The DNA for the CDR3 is TGTGCCAGAGACGACAGGGTCAGAGAAGGCTACACCTTC. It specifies CARDDRVREGYTF.

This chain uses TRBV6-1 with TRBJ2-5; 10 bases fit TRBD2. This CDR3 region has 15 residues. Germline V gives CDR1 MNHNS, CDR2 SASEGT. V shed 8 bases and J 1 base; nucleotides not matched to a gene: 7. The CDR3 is CASRPASGSQETQYF. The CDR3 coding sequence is TGTGCCAGCCGACCGGCTAGCGGGAGCCAAGAGACCCAGTACTTC.

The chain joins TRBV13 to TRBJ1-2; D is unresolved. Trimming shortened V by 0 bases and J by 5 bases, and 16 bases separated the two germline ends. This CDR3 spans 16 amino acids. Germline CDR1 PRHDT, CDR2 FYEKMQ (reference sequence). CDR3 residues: CASSLGGVISKYGYTF. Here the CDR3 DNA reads TGTGCCAGCAGCTTAGGCGGGGTGATATCGAAATATGGCTACACCTTC.

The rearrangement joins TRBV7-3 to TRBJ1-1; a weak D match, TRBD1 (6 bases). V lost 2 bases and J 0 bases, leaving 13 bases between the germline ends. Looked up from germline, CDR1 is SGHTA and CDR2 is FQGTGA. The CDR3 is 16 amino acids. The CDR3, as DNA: TGTGCCAGCAGCTTATTAGGGGGAACCTTGAACACTGAAGCTTTCTTT. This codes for CASSLLGGTLNTEAFF.

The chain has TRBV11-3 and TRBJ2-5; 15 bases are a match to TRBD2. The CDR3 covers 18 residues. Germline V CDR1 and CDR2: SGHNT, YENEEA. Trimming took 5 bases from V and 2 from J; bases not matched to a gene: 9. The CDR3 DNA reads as TGTGCCAGCAGCGCAAAACCCGGACTAGCGGGGGGGCAAGAGACCCAGTACTTC. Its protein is CASSAKPGLAGGQETQYF.

The chain's CDR3 is CASSLGLAGGTSTDTQYF. The CDR3 nucleotides read TGTGCCAGCAGCTTAGGGTTAGCGGGGGGCACTAGCACAGATACGCAGTATTTT. V is TRBV11-3 and J is TRBJ2-3; 10 bases align to TRBD2. The CDR3 contains 18 residues. CDR1 and CDR2 (germline): SGHNT, YENEEA. Trimming cost V 1 base and J 0 bases; bases outside gene matches: 7.

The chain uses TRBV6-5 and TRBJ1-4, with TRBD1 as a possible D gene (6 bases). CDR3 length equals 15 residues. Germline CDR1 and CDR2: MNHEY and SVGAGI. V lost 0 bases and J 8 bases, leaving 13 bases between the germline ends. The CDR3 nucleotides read TGTGCCAGCAGTTACTCGTGGGGGCTAGACGAAAAACTGTTTTTT. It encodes CASSYSWGLDEKLFF.

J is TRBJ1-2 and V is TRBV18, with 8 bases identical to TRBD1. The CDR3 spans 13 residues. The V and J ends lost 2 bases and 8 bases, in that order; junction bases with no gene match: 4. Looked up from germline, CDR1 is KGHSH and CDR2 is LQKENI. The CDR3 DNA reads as TGTGCCAGCTCACCAAGACAGGGGACCGGCTACACCTTC. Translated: CASSPRQGTGYTF.

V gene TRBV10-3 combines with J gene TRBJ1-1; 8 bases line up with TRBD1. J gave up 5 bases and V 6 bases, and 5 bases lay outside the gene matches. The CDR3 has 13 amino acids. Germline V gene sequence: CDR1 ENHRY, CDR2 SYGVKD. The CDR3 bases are TGTGCCATCAGCGTGGACAGGGATACTGAAGCTTTCTTT. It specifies CAISVDRDTEAFF.

This CDR3 reads CASSRDMKNSPLHF. The CDR3 bases are TGTGCCAGCAGCCGGGACATGAAGAATTCACCCCTCCACTTT. The V gene is TRBV2, the J gene TRBJ1-6; D is perhaps TRBD1 (6 bases). The ends were cut back, 6 bases at V and 7 bases at J, with 13 bases in the middle. The germline V gene encodes CDR1 SNHLY and CDR2 FYNNEI. This CDR3 contains 14 residues.

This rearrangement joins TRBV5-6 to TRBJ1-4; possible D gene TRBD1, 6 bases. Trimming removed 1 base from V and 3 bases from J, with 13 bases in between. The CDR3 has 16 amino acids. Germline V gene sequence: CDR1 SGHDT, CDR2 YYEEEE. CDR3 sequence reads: CASSLQGRGSNEKLFF. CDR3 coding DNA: TGTGCCAGCAGCTTGCAGGGAAGGGGGTCTAATGAAAAACTGTTTTTT. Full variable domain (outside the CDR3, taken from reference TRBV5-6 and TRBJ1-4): DAGVTQSPTHLIKTRGQQVTLRCSPKSGHDTVSWYQQALGQGPQFIFQYYEEEERQRGNFPDRFSGHQFPNYSSELNVNALLLGDSALYLCASSLQGRGSNEKLFFGSGTQLSVL.

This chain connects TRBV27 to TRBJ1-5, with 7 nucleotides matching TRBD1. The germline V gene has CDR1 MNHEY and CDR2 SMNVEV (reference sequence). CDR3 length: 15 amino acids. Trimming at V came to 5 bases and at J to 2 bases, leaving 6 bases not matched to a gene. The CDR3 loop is CASSRQGLGNQPQHF. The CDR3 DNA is TGTGCCAGCAGTAGACAGGGCCTGGGCAATCAGCCCCAGCATTTT.

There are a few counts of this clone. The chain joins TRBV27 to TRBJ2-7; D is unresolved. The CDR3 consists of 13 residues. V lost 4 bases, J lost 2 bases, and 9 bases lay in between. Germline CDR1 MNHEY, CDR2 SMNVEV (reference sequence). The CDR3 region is CASSWQATYEQYF. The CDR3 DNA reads TGTGCCAGCAGTTGGCAGGCGACCTACGAGCAGTACTTC.

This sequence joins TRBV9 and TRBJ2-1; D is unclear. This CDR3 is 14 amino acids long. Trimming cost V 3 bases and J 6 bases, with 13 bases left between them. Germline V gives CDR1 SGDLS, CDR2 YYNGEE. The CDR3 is CASSALPSVNEQFF. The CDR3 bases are TGTGCCAGCAGCGCCCTTCCTAGTGTCAATGAGCAGTTCTTC.

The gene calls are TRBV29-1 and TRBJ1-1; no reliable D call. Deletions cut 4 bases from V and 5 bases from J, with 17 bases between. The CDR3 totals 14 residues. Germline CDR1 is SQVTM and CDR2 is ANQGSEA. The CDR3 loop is CSVGYPGEWTEAFF. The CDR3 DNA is TGCAGCGTTGGATACCCGGGAGAGTGGACTGAAGCTTTCTTT.